This T cell receptor (beta chain) was sequenced in a study of Siglec-9 on CD8 T cells in melanoma. CDR1 is SQVTM and CDR2 is ANQGSEA in the germline V gene. Trimming removed 3 bases from V and 11 bases from J, with 13 bases in between. The CDR3 extends over 11 amino acids. TCRdb's copy holds only in-frame clones and misses some; the assay was immunoSEQ multiplex PCR. The sample comprises tens of thousands of clones, around three quarters of which are singletons, and roughly 6% rests with the top ten. The V and J genes are TRBV29-1 and TRBJ2-5, with D perhaps matching TRBD2 (6 bases). Specimen: Siglec-9- CD8+ T cells sorted from blood. The origin of this receptor is a human donor in good health. The CDR3 coding sequence is TGCAGCGTTGACCGGGACTCGGAGCAGTACTTC. Amino acid sequence: CSVDRDSEQYF.